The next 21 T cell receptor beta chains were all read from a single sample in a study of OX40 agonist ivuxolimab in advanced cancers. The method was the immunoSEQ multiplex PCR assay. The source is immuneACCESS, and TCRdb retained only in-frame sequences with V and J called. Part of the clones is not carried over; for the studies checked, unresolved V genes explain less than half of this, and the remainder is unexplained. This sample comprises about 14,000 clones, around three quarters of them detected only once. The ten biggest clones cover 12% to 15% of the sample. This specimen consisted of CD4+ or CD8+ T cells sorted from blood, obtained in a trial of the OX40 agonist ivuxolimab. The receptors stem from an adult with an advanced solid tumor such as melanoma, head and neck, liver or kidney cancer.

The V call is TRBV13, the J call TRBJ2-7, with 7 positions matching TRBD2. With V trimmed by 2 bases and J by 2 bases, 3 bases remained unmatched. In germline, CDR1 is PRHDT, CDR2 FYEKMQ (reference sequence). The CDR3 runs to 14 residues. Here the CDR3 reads CASSLRSGAYEQYF. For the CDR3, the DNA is TGTGCCAGCAGCTTAAGAAGCGGGGCCTACGAGCAGTACTTC.

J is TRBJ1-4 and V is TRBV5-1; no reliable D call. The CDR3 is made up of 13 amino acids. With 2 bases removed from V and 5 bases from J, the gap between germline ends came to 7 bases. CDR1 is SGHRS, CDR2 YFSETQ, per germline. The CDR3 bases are TGCGCCAGCAGCTTCCCGGGGAATGAAAAACTGTTTTTT. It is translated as CASSFPGNEKLFF.

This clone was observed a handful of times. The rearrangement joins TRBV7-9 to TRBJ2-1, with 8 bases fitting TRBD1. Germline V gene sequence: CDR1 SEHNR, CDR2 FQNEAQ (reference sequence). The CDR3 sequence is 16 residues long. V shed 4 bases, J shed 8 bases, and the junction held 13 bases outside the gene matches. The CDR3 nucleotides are TGTGCCAGCAGCTCAAACACCGGGACGACAGGGGATGAGCAGTTCTTC. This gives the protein CASSSNTGTTGDEQFF. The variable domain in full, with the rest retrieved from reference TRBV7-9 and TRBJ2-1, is DTGVSQNPRHKITKRGQNVTFRCDPISEHNRLYWYRQTLGQGPEFLTYFQNEAQLEKSRLLSDRFSAERPKGSFSTLEIQRTEQGDSAMYLCASSSNTGTTGDEQFFGPGTRLTVL.

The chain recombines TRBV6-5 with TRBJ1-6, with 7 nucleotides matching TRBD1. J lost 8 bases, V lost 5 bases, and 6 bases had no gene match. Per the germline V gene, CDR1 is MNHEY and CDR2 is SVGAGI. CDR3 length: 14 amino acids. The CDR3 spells CASSLGGMDSPLHF. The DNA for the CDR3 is TGTGCCAGCAGTCTAGGGGGCATGGATTCACCCCTCCACTTT.

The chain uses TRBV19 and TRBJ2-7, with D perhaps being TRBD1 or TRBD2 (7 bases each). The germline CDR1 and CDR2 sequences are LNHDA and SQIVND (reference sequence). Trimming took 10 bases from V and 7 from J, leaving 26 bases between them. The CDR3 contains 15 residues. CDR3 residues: CATSMGGQGVREQYF. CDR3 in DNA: TGTGCCACCTCTATGGGGGGGCAGGGGGTTCGAGAGCAGTACTTC.

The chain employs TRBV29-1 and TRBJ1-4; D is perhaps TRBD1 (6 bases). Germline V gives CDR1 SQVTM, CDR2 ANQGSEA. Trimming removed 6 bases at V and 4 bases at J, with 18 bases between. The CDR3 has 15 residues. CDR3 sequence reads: CSVAGGGLGNEKLFF. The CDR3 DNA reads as TGCAGCGTGGCGGGCGGGGGCCTGGGTAATGAAAAACTGTTTTTT.

CDR3 in DNA: TGTGCCAGCTCACCAGAGAATAGCGGCACAGATACGCAGTATTTT. It yields the protein CASSPENSGTDTQYF. The V gene is TRBV18, the J gene TRBJ2-3, with D possibly TRBD2 on 5 matching bases. Trimming pared 2 bases from V and 1 base from J, leaving 10 bases between. CDR1 and CDR2 (germline): KGHSH, LQKENI. This CDR3 has 15 amino acids. Using reference TRBV18 and TRBJ2-3 for the parts outside the CDR3, the full variable domain is NAGVMQNPRHLVRRRGQEARLRCSPMKGHSHVYWYRQLPEEGLKFMVYLQKENIIDESGMPKERFSAEFPKEGPSILRIQQVVRGDSAAYFCASSPENSGTDTQYFGPGTRLTVL.

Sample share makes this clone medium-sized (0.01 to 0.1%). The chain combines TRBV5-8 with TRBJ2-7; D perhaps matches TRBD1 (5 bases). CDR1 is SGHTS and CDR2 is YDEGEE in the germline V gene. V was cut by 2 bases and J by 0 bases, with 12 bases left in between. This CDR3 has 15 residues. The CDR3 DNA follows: TGTGCCAGCAGCTTAGGCGCCGACAGCTCCTACGAGCAGTACTTC. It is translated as CASSLGADSSYEQYF.

The chain's CDR3 is CASSVASGFVYEQYF. The CDR3 region has the DNA TGTGCCAGCAGCGTAGCTTCCGGGTTCGTCTACGAGCAGTACTTC. This chain connects TRBV9 to TRBJ2-7; no clear D gene. In germline, CDR1 is SGDLS, CDR2 YYNGEE. Trimming cost V 0 bases and J 3 bases, with 13 bases left between them. This CDR3 comprises 15 residues. Filled out from reference TRBV9 and TRBJ2-7, the complete variable domain reads DSGVTQTPKHLITATGQRVTLRCSPRSGDLSVYWYQQSLDQGLQFLIQYYNGEERAKGNILERFSAQQFPDLHSELNLSSLELGDSALYFCASSVASGFVYEQYFGPGTRLTVT.

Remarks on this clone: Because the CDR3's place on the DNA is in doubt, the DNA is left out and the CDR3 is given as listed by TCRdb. The CDR3 here is CATPREGLKLSF. The rearrangement links TRBV5-4 to TRBJ1-1. The germline CDR1 and CDR2 sequences are SGHNT and YYREEE (reference sequence). With termini counted, the CDR3 has 12 amino acids.

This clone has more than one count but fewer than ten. CDR3 DNA: TGTGCCAGCAGCTTAGGGAGCGGGGGCAATGAGCAGTTCTTC. Translated, it gives CASSLGSGGNEQFF. The chain is built from TRBV7-3 and TRBJ2-1; 8 positions match TRBD2. Germline lookup yields CDR1 SGHTA and CDR2 FQGTGA. The CDR3 covers 14 residues. After removal of 2 bases from V and 6 bases from J, the junction contained 3 bases not matched to a gene.

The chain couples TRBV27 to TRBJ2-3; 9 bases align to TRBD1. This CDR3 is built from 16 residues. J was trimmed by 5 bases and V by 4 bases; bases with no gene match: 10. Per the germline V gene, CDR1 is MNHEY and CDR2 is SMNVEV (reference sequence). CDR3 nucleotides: TGTGCCAGCAGTTCCAGAACAGGGGGCGGGATAGATACGCAGTATTTT. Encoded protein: CASSSRTGGGIDTQYF.

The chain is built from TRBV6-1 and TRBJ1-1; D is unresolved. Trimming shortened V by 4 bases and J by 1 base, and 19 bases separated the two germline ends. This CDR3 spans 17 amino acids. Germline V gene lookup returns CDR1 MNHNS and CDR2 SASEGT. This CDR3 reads CASSGSPHHLANTEAFF. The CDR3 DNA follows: TGTGCCAGCAGTGGGAGCCCCCACCACCTAGCGAACACTGAAGCTTTCTTT.

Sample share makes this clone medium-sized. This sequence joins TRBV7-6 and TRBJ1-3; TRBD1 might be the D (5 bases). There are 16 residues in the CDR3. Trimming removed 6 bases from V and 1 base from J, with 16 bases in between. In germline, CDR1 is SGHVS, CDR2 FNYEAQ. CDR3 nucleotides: TGTGCCAGCAGGATTCCAGGGTATCTTTCTGGAAACACCATATATTTT. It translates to CASRIPGYLSGNTIYF.

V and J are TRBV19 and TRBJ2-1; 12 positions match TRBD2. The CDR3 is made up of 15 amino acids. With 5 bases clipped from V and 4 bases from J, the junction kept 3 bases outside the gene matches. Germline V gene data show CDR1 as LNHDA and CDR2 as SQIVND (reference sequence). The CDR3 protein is CASSLAGGHYNEQFF. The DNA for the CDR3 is TGTGCCAGTAGTCTAGCGGGAGGGCATTACAATGAGCAGTTCTTC.

The DNA of the CDR3 is TGTGCCAGCAGTTTGAACCCCGCGGACGGTCACACAGATACGCAGTATTTT. It specifies CASSLNPADGHTDTQYF. The genes are TRBV28 and TRBJ2-3; D remains unclear. Deletions cut 3 bases from V and 2 bases from J, with 18 bases between. Germline V lookup: CDR1 MDHEN, CDR2 SYDVKM. The CDR3 runs 17 residues.

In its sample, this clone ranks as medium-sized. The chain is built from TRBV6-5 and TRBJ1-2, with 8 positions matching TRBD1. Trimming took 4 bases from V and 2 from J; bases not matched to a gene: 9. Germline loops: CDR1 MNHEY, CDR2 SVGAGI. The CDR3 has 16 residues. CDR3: CASSLVSGTGNYGYTF. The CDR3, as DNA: TGTGCCAGCAGTTTAGTGTCCGGGACAGGAAACTATGGCTACACCTTC.

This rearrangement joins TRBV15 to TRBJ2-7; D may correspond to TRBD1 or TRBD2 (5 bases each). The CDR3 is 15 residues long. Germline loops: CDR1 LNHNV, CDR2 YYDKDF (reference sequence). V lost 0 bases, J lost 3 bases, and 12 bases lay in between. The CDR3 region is CATSRDPGPNYEQYF. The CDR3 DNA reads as TGTGCCACCAGCAGAGATCCGGGACCCAACTACGAGCAGTACTTC.

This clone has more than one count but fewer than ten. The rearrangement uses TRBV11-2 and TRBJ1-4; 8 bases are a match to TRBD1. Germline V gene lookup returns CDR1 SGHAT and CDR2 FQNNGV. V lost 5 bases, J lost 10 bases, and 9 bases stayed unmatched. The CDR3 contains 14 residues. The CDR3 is CASSRTGNRGKLFF. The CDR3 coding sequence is TGTGCCAGCAGCCGGACAGGGAATCGTGGAAAACTGTTTTTT.

The CDR3 sequence: CASSLTGGQYF. CDR3 bases: TGTGCCAGCAGCTTAACAGGCGGGCAGTACTTC. The chain couples TRBV7-9 to TRBJ2-7, with D possibly being TRBD1 (5 bases). V lost 2 bases and J 9 bases, leaving 8 bases between the germline ends. The germline V gene encodes CDR1 SEHNR and CDR2 FQNEAQ (reference sequence). The CDR3 is 11 amino acids. The complete variable domain, with remaining parts taken from reference TRBV7-9 and TRBJ2-7, reads DTGVSQNPRHKITKRGQNVTFRCDPISEHNRLYWYRQTLGQGPEFLTYFQNEAQLEKSRLLSDRFSAERPKGSFSTLEIQRTEQGDSAMYLCASSLTGGQYFGPGTRLTVT.

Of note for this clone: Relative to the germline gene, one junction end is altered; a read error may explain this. As DNA, the CDR3 is TGTGCCAGCAGCTTGGAGCAGGTTAGCTACGAGCAGTACTTC. Amino acids: CASSLEQVSYEQYF. The chain employs TRBV5-1 and TRBJ2-7; no firm D call. This CDR3 comprises 14 residues. The germline V gene encodes CDR1 SGHRS and CDR2 YFSETQ.